This TCR beta chain emerged from a study of early T cells in non-severe SARS-CoV-2 infection. Study summary: The chains were unpaired, and the sequenced material was bulk RNA from unsorted whole blood.

With 4 bases removed from V and 0 bases from J, the gap between germline ends came to 14 bases. Germline CDR1 is MNHEY and CDR2 is SVGEGT. The CDR3 consists of 16 residues. Worth noting for this clonotype: Its antigen is as yet unknown. A much bigger clone sits one base away, suggesting this may be a read error.

The TCR library protocol was used to attach unique molecular identifiers. These identifiers were attached to individual cDNA molecules. TCRdb reprocessed the 5' RACE reads via MiXCR and lists one record per CDR3 protein. The sample records tens of thousands of distinct CDR3 sequences, about 5.2% being singletons. General study points: Missing private and CD4 specificities, VDJdb matching favored anti-spike CD8 responses.

This TCR was recovered from an adult who was a healthcare worker with PCR-confirmed SARS-CoV-2 infection or an uninfected control (not recorded which). Source: whole blood, taken at baseline. V and J are TRBV6-2 or TRBV6-3 and TRBJ2-3; D possibly corresponds to TRBD2 (5 bases). CDR3 sequence (DNA): TGTGCCAGCAGTTTGACCAGAGGGCACAGCACAGATACGCAGTATTTT. This codes for CASSLTRGHSTDTQYF.